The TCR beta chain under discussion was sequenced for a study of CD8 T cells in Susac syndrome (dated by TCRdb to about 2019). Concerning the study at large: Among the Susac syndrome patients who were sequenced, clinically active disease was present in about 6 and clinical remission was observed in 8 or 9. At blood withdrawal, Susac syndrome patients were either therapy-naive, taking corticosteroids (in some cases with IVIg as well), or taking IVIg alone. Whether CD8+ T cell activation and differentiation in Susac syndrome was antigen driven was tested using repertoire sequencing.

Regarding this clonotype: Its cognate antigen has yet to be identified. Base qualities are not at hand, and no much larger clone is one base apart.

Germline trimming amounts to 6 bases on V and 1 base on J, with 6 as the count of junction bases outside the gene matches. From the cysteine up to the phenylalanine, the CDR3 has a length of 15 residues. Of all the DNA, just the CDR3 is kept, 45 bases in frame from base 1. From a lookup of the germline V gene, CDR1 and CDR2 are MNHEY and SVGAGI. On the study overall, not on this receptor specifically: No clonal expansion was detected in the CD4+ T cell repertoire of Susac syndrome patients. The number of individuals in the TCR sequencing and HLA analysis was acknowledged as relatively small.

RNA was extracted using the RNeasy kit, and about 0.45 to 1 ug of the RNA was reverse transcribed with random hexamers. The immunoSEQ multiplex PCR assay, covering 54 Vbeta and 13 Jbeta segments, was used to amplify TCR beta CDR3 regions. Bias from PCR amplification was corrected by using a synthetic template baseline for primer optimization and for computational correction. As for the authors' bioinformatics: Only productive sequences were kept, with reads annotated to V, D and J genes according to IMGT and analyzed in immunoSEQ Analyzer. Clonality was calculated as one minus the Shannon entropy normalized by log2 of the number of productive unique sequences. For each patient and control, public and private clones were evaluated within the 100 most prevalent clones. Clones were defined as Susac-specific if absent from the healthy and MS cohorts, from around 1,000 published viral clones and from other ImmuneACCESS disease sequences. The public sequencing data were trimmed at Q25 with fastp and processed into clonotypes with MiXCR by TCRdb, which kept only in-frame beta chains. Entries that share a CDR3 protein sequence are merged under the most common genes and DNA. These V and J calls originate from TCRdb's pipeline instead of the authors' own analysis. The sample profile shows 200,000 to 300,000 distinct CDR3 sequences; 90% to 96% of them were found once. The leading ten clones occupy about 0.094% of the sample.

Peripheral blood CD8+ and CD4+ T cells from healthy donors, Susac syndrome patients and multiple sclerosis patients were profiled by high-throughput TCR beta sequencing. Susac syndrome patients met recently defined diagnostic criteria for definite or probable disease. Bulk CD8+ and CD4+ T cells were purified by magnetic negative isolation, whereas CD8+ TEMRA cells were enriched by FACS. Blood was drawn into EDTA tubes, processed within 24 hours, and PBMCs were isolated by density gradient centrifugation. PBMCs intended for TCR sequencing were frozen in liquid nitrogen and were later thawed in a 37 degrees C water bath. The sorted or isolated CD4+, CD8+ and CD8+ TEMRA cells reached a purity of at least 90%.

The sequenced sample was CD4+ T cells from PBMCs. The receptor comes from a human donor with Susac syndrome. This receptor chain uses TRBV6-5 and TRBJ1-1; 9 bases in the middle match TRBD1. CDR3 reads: CASRRTGEANTEAFF. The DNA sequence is TGTGCCAGCAGACGGACAGGGGAAGCGAACACTGAAGCTTTCTTT.